The 25 T cell receptor beta chains listed next were all sequenced from one sample in a study of cytomegalovirus exposure and HLA in healthy donors. PCR involved 60 Vbeta and 13 Jbeta primers. This table comes from immunoSEQ multiplex PCR, and its TCRdb copy is limited to in-frame clones, with some not included. The repertoire holds about 96,000 clones, 65% to 75% seen once, with around 3.1% in the top ten. The sample taken for sequencing was PBMCs. Receptors originate from a female donor in good health and CMV-seropositive.

V and J are TRBV9 and TRBJ1-2; weak D call: TRBD1 (6 bases). V shed 0 bases and J shed 4 bases, with 19 bases lying between them. This CDR3 contains 17 residues. Germline CDR1 is SGDLS and CDR2 is YYNGEE. CDR3 amino acids: CASSVAPPGGGSYGYTF. As DNA, the CDR3 is TGTGCCAGCAGCGTAGCCCCCCCGGGAGGGGGGAGCTATGGCTACACCTTC. The whole variable domain, filled in from reference TRBV9 and TRBJ1-2, reads DSGVTQTPKHLITATGQRVTLRCSPRSGDLSVYWYQQSLDQGLQFLIQYYNGEERAKGNILERFSAQQFPDLHSELNLSSLELGDSALYFCASSVAPPGGGSYGYTFGSGTRLTVV.

The chain joins TRBV6-1 to TRBJ1-5, with 7 bases fitting TRBD1. Germline-derived CDR1 and CDR2 are MNHNS and SASEGT. The CDR3 covers 14 residues. Losses at the gene ends were 7 bases for V and 4 bases for J; bases not matched to a gene: 7. DNA for the CDR3: TGTGCCAGCATTACAGGGGAGACGAATCAGCCCCAGCATTTT. Its translation is CASITGETNQPQHF.

The gene calls are TRBV6-1 and TRBJ1-5, with D possibly TRBD1 on 5 matching bases. The CDR3 totals 13 residues. V shed 5 bases and J shed 9 bases, with 14 bases lying between them. Germline V gives CDR1 MNHNS, CDR2 SASEGT. The CDR3 bases are TGTGCCAGCAGTCTCGAGACAGTTTCGCCCCAGCATTTT. Translating it yields CASSLETVSPQHF.

V and J are TRBV2 and TRBJ1-5; weak D call: TRBD1 (5 bases). Germline V lookup: CDR1 SNHLY, CDR2 FYNNEI. Trimming stripped 5 bases from V and 1 base from J, with 9 bases between. This CDR3 spans 14 amino acids. CDR3 residues: CASSFQGSNQPQHF. Here the CDR3 DNA reads TGTGCCAGCAGTTTTCAGGGCAGCAATCAGCCCCAGCATTTT.

This clone was counted between two and nine times. The gene calls are TRBV6-5 and TRBJ2-3; TRBD1 matches 7 bases. The trim removed 8 bases at V and 2 bases at J, leaving 7 bases unmatched. The CDR3 covers 14 residues. The germline CDR1 and CDR2 sequences are MNHEY and SVGAGI. The CDR3 loop is CASSRGTVTDTQYF. CDR3 sequence (DNA): TGTGCCAGCTCCAGGGGGACAGTCACAGATACGCAGTATTTT.

The rearrangement joins TRBV20-1 to TRBJ2-3; no clear D gene. The V and J ends lost 5 bases and 4 bases respectively, with 7 bases between them. This CDR3 comprises 11 residues. The germline CDR1 and CDR2 sequences are DFQATT and SNEGSKA (reference sequence). The CDR3 DNA reads as TGCAGTGCTGGCTTTGCAGATACGCAGTATTTT. Translation gives CSAGFADTQYF.

This chain connects TRBV5-6 to TRBJ2-7; 7 nucleotides line up with TRBD2. The germline gives CDR1 SGHDT, CDR2 YYEEEE. V was pared by 1 base and J by 7 bases, with 5 bases of the junction left unmatched. CDR3 length: 13 residues. The CDR3 region has the DNA TGTGCCAGCAGCTTGCCCTGGGGGGGGGAGCAGTACTTC. Encoded protein: CASSLPWGGEQYF.

This sequence joins TRBV2 and TRBJ2-3; TRBD2 agrees at 12 bases. The germline V gene encodes CDR1 SNHLY and CDR2 FYNNEI. The CDR3 is 17 residues long. Losses at the gene ends were 2 bases for V and 4 bases for J; bases not matched to a gene: 7. CDR3 residues: CASSEPRSSGRADTQYF. The CDR3 DNA reads as TGTGCCAGCAGTGAACCCCGGTCTAGCGGGAGGGCAGATACGCAGTATTTT.

This clone was seen only once. V is TRBV13 and J is TRBJ2-2; tentative D call: TRBD1 (6 bases). The CDR3 contains 15 residues. The V and J ends lost 4 bases and 5 bases respectively, with 14 bases between them. In germline, CDR1 is PRHDT, CDR2 FYEKMQ (reference sequence). CDR3 sequence reads: CASSSGQRRTGELFF. In DNA, the CDR3 is TGTGCCAGCAGCTCAGGACAGAGACGTACCGGGGAGCTGTTTTTT.

This clone was picked up a small number of times. The rearrangement links TRBV7-2 to TRBJ1-2; 8 nucleotides match TRBD1. The CDR3 has 14 residues. Germline V CDR1 and CDR2: SGHTA, FQGNSA. V was clipped by 4 bases and J by 1 base; unmatched bases: 2. CDR3 protein: CASSYTGGNYGYTF. CDR3 coding DNA: TGTGCCAGCAGCTATACAGGGGGTAACTATGGCTACACCTTC.

The genes are TRBV6-5 and TRBJ1-1; D is uncertain. V shed 2 bases and J shed 11 bases, with 15 bases lying between them. The length of the CDR3 is 13 residues. Germline values: CDR1 MNHEY, CDR2 SVGAGI. The CDR3 sequence: CASSYARSIGAFF. The CDR3 DNA is TGTGCCAGCAGTTACGCCCGGTCTATCGGGGCTTTCTTT.

The chain carries TRBV28 and TRBJ2-3; 10 bases align to TRBD2. Trimming removed 6 bases from V and 2 bases from J; junction bases left unmatched: 8. The CDR3 sequence is 16 residues long. CDR1 is MDHEN and CDR2 is SYDVKM in the germline V gene. CDR3 bases: TGTGCCAGCAGCCACACTAGCGGGGCCTCCACAGATACGCAGTATTTT. It yields the protein CASSHTSGASTDTQYF.

The V call is TRBV2, the J call TRBJ2-7, with 14 positions matching TRBD2. This CDR3 region has 17 residues. V was pared by 1 base and J by 4 bases, with 6 bases of the junction left unmatched. Germline CDR1 reads SNHLY; CDR2 reads FYNNEI. This CDR3 is CASSEVGTSGSRYEQYF. In nucleotides, the CDR3 is TGTGCCAGCAGTGAAGTCGGGACTAGCGGGAGTCGGTACGAGCAGTACTTC.

This clone came up a few times. V is TRBV10-2 and J is TRBJ2-1; 7 nucleotides agree with TRBD1. Trimming cost V 5 bases and J 1 base; bases outside gene matches: 2. Germline V gives CDR1 WSHSY, CDR2 SAAADI. The CDR3 sequence is 14 residues long. The CDR3 DNA reads TGCGCCAGCAGTAACAGGGGTTCCTACAATGAGCAGTTCTTC. This gives the protein CASSNRGSYNEQFF.

In this sample, this clone turned up once. The chain joins TRBV19 to TRBJ2-7, with 7 nucleotides matching TRBD2. Unmatched junction bases numbered 6, after V lost 2 bases and J lost 2 bases. Germline CDR1 LNHDA, CDR2 SQIVND (reference sequence). The CDR3 is made up of 15 amino acids. The CDR3 loop is CASSIRPGGPYEQYF. In DNA form, the CDR3 reads TGTGCCAGTAGTATACGCCCGGGAGGCCCCTACGAGCAGTACTTC. Together with reference TRBV19 and TRBJ2-7, the CDR3 gives the full variable domain: DGGITQSPKYLFRKEGQNVTLSCEQNLNHDAMYWYRQDPGQGLRLIYYSQIVNDFQKGDIAEGYSVSREKKESFPLTVTSAQKNPTAFYLCASSIRPGGPYEQYFGPGTRLTVT.

As concerns this clone: This specimen includes other DNA sequences encoding the same CDR3. In DNA, the CDR3 is TGCGCCAGCAGTGTGGGCGGGAGCACAGATACGCAGTATTTT. It specifies CASSVGGSTDTQYF. The chain combines TRBV10-1 with TRBJ2-3, with D possibly TRBD2 on 5 matching bases. Germline values: CDR1 WNHNN, CDR2 SYGVQD (reference sequence). The germline V and J ends were trimmed by 4 bases and 0 bases, with 8 bases remaining between them. This CDR3 spans 14 amino acids.

In this sample, this clone turned up a few times. The rearrangement uses TRBV5-1 and TRBJ1-2; TRBD1 is a possible D gene (5 bases). The CDR3 covers 13 residues. The V gene's germline CDR1 is SGHRS and CDR2 YFSETQ. Trimming cost V 0 bases and J 5 bases, with 8 bases left between them. The CDR3 loop reads CASSLDGTYGYTF. In DNA form, the CDR3 reads TGCGCCAGCAGCTTGGATGGGACTTATGGCTACACCTTC.

This clone is a singleton in its sample. CDR3 DNA: TGTGCCATCAGCACCCCCGGACAGGGGAACACTGAAGCTTTCTTT. The encoded protein is CAISTPGQGNTEAFF. V gene TRBV10-3 combines with J gene TRBJ1-1, with TRBD1 matching 8 bases. The CDR3 consists of 15 residues. Germline values: CDR1 ENHRY, CDR2 SYGVKD. The V and J ends lost 6 bases and 1 base, in that order; junction bases with no gene match: 7.

Of note for this clone: Additional DNA sequences in this sample encode the identical CDR3. This chain connects TRBV28 to TRBJ2-5, with 9 bases that match TRBD1. This CDR3 is built from 15 residues. The germline V gene encodes CDR1 MDHEN and CDR2 SYDVKM. The ends lost 3 bases at V and 3 bases at J; junction bases unmatched: 5. CDR3 DNA: TGTGCCAGCAGTTTGGGACAGGGCGGGGAAGAGACCCAGTACTTC. Translation: CASSLGQGGEETQYF.

V is TRBV28 and J is TRBJ1-2; TRBD1 matches 11 bases. After removal of 5 bases from V and 6 bases from J, the junction contained 5 bases not matched to a gene. Germline V gene lookup returns CDR1 MDHEN and CDR2 SYDVKM. The CDR3 spans 14 residues. CDR3 sequence reads: CASSSPGQGDGYTF. The CDR3 nucleotides read TGTGCCAGCAGTAGTCCGGGACAGGGGGATGGCTACACCTTC.

This clone occurred a few times. CDR3 nucleotides: TGTGCCAGTAGTATGGACATACCGAACACTGAAGCTTTCTTT. Amino acid sequence: CASSMDIPNTEAFF. The rearrangement links TRBV19 to TRBJ1-1, with D possibly being TRBD1 (5 bases). This CDR3 is built from 14 residues. CDR1 LNHDA and CDR2 SQIVND come from the germline V gene (reference sequence). V lost 3 bases and J lost 1, with 9 bases in between.

The chain carries TRBV23-1 and TRBJ1-5; 9 bases are a match to TRBD1. TRBV23-1 is known as an ORF, though its function is uncertain. V lost 0 bases to trimming and J lost 2 bases; unmatched junction nucleotides: 23. This CDR3 is 23 amino acids long. CDR3 region: CASSQSTGTGSESLAYGNQPQHF. The CDR3 DNA is TGCGCCAGCAGTCAATCCACCGGGACAGGGTCTGAGTCCCTAGCCTATGGCAATCAGCCCCAGCATTTT.

The chain is built from TRBV6-1 and TRBJ2-5, with TRBD2 as a possible D gene (6 bases). There are 14 residues in the CDR3. The V gene's germline CDR1 is MNHNS and CDR2 SASEGT. Trimming pared 8 bases from V and 5 bases from J, leaving 18 bases between. The CDR3 here is CASLGGSWVETQYF. In DNA, the CDR3 is TGTGCCAGCCTTGGAGGGTCGTGGGTGGAGACCCAGTACTTC.

The V call is TRBV6-4, the J call TRBJ2-7; a possible D gene is TRBD2 (6 bases). CDR3 length: 12 amino acids. From germline, CDR1 is MRHNA and CDR2 SNTAGT. V dropped 9 bases and J dropped 4 bases, with 13 bases sitting between them. As DNA, the CDR3 is TGTGCCAGTAAAGGCGGGAAATACGAGCAGTACTTC. Protein product: CASKGGKYEQYF.

This clone has more than one count but fewer than ten. The CDR3 loop reads CASSQPGQGSRSGNTIYF. In nucleotides, the CDR3 is TGTGCCAGCAGCCAACCGGGACAGGGGTCCCGCTCTGGAAACACCATATATTTT. This chain connects TRBV4-2 to TRBJ1-3, with 10 bases identical to TRBD1. J gave up 0 bases and V 2 bases, and 7 bases lay outside the gene matches. The V gene's germline CDR1 is LGHNA and CDR2 YNFKEQ. CDR3 length equals 18 residues.